The present entry profiles one T cell receptor beta chain with its context. Its specific antigen is unknown. Nothing much larger sits one base from this clone, and base qualities are not available. The data were obtained in a study of shared clonotypes between healthy human individuals (dated by TCRdb to between 2020 and 2021). Broadly, across the study: A few men and a couple of women, aged 18 to 49 years, made up the cohort. Between about 0.85 and 9.5 billion PBMCs per donor were obtained by leukapheresis. The study deeply sequenced blood TCR repertoires of several healthy adults to estimate repertoire size and the extent of clonotype sharing between individuals. To increase sequencing depth and limit assay-specific biases, different laboratories used diverse techniques to prepare libraries and sequence TCR repertoires. For each donor, CD4 naive and CD4 memory were each given three plates, CD8 naive was given two plates, and CD8 memory was given one plate.

The donors were healthy, HIV-negative adults with no recently reported acute infections or vaccinations. All donors were Caucasian adults living in Nashville, Tennessee, USA. CD8 memory samples were composed of magnetically selected CD45RO+ cells combined with CCR7-negative CD45RA+ effector memory (TemRA) cells. Blood was obtained by leukapheresis, after which PBMCs were separated by Ficoll-Histopaque density gradient centrifugation and cryopreserved in liquid nitrogen vapor phase. Purity and quantity of every magnetically sorted T cell population were checked by analytical flow cytometry. Genomic DNA was isolated from each sorted fraction and quantified by UV absorbance on a Nanodrop 2000c. Using the deep immunoSEQ assay, TCR CDR3 regions were amplified from genomic DNA by multiplex PCR. Extracted genomic DNA from each cell subset was distributed evenly across all wells of several immunoSEQ 96-well plates, and each plate was treated as a replicate. For sorted subsets, 200 ng of genomic DNA, equivalent to some 33,000 T cell genomes, went into each replicate PCR. Purified libraries were measured with a Qubit 3.0 fluorometer, size-checked on a Bioanalyzer 2100, and measured again with the KAPA Library Quantification kit. A separate single-read 150-cycle Illumina NextSeq 550 flow cell was used to sequence each immunoSEQ 96-well plate. On the study's bioinformatics: Because only junctional sequences without quality scores were contained in the immunoSEQ output, filtering matching that applied to full-length reads could not be performed. To assign V/J genes and CDR3, sequences were annotated against IMGT germline references using PyIR, a Python wrapper for IgBLAST v1.9. Any read was removed if the V/J assignment was weak (E-value above 1e-6), the CDR3 was missing, or the read contained stop codons, out-of-frame junctions, or ambiguous translated residues. V3J clonotypes were defined as sequences sharing the same inferred V gene, J gene, and CDR3 amino acid sequence. To compute the percentage overlap between repertoires, the number of shared unique clonotypes was divided by the size of the smaller repertoire. Three approaches were used to assess repertoire richness: RTK rarefaction, the Chao1 estimator, and Recon v2.1 estimates of unobserved clonotypes. Generation probabilities for all TCRbeta clonotypes obtained by the gDNA method from a handful of donors were computed using OLGA. Here the immuneACCESS table is served through TCRdb, limited to in-frame sequences with V and J called. Missing clones are a known gap in these copies; in checked studies unresolved V genes cover under half, and the rest lacks a known reason. V, J and clone size reflect that table, while D and trimming were determined from the DNA. This sample holds some 690,000 clones; less than 95% were observed only once. The top ten clones comprise 30% to 40% of the sample.

The junction shows trimming of 4 bases on V and 3 bases on J, and the gene matches do not reach 1 base of it. The germline V gene (reference sequence) supplies CDR1 MNHNY and CDR2 SVGAGI. The CDR3 has 14 amino acids, counting the end cysteine and phenylalanine. This entry keeps only the CDR3 DNA: 42 bases, framed from base 1. The paper's findings and limits, for the study overall: Naive subsets generally had larger estimated clonotype richness than memory subsets did. Sharing across four donors was observed for roughly 5% of naive CD4, 3.5% of naive CD8, around 2.5% of memory CD4, and approximately 0.41% of memory CD8 clonotypes. Pairwise subsampling led to the expectation that sequencing depth would affect the degree of clonotype sharing among donors. Because the study included a small number of donors, the genetic and exposure-history diversity represented was limited. Sampling was limited to blood, and TCR repertoires in tissue likely differ from TCR repertoires in blood. Incomplete sequencing was indicated by rarefaction of sorted-subset datasets, despite the large sequencing depth. Compared with non-shared clonotypes, clonotypes shared by all four sorted-subset donors had higher generation probabilities.

The sequenced sample consisted of memory CD8+ T cells from PBMCs. The cell subset or site label on this specimen signifies: CD45RO+ cells pooled with CCR7-negative TemRA cells. The chain is made from TRBV6-6 and TRBJ2-7, and 12 junctional nucleotides match TRBD2. The sequence was obtained from a man aged 18 to 30 in good health. Some clones in this sample may be carry-over from other donors' samples. The CDR3 reads as follows: CASSSGLAGYEQYF. The DNA sequence is given as TGTGCCAGCAGTTCGGGACTAGCGGGCTACGAGCAGTACTTC.